These 32 T cell receptor beta chains came from one sample sequenced in a study of blood T cell repertoires in COVID-19. Measured with immunoSEQ multiplex PCR; TCRdb has only the in-frame clones, and not every one. The sample lists roughly 49,000 clones; over 90% were seen once. Sequencing input: peripheral blood. The receptors were sampled from a woman of 80 years or more with acute or convalescent COVID-19.

The chain recombines TRBV7-9 with TRBJ2-3; D gene uncertain. Between the trimmed V and J ends, which lost 2 bases and 0 bases, there was a span of 9 bases. There are 15 residues in the CDR3. Per the germline V gene, CDR1 is SEHNR and CDR2 is FQNEAQ (reference sequence). The chain's CDR3 is CASSLSTPSTDTQYF. As DNA, the CDR3 is TGTGCCAGCAGCTTATCCACTCCGAGCACAGATACGCAGTATTTT.

The table lists this clone with a count of one. The J gene is TRBJ1-4, the V gene TRBV5-1, with TRBD1 identical over 7 bases. CDR3 length: 15 amino acids. Germline loops: CDR1 SGHRS, CDR2 YFSETQ. V shed 2 bases, J shed 4 bases, and the junction held 5 bases outside the gene matches. CDR3 bases: TGCGCCAGCAGCTTAGGGACAGACGATAATGAAAAACTGTTTTTT. This encodes CASSLGTDDNEKLFF.

This sequence joins TRBV2 and TRBJ1-4, with TRBD1 matching 12 bases. There are 17 residues in the CDR3. V lost 8 bases and J lost 6; bases outside the gene matches: 13. Germline CDR1 reads SNHLY; CDR2 reads FYNNEI. The CDR3 region is CASRGTGGELLYEKLFF. CDR3 sequence (DNA): TGTGCCAGCCGCGGGACAGGGGGCGAACTATTATATGAAAAACTGTTTTTT.

The rearrangement links TRBV12-3 or TRBV12-4 to TRBJ2-7; D is uncertain. Trimming left V 5 bases short and J 1 base short, with 6 bases between. The CDR3 spans 12 residues. Written as DNA, the CDR3 is TGTGCCAGCAGTGCGTCTTCCTACGAGCAGTACTTC. This gives the protein CASSASSYEQYF.

The rearrangement uses TRBV30 and TRBJ1-5; D is ambiguous. Germline V gene sequence: CDR1 GTSNPN, CDR2 SVGIG (reference sequence). Trimming removed 0 bases from V and 5 bases from J, with 8 bases in between. There are 13 residues in the CDR3. CDR3 DNA: TGTGCCTGGAGTGTATTTATCGATCAGCCCCAGCATTTT. It encodes CAWSVFIDQPQHF.

V usage is TRBV7-9 and J usage is TRBJ1-1; D is undetermined. Germline assignment: CDR1 SEHNR and CDR2 FQNEAQ (reference sequence). This CDR3 region has 15 residues. Trimming shortened V by 5 bases and J by 1 base, and 14 bases separated the two germline ends. The CDR3 DNA reads as TGTGCCAGCAGCCCCCTTTCAACACCGAACACTGAAGCTTTCTTT. Translated, it gives CASSPLSTPNTEAFF.

This chain links TRBV6-5 with TRBJ1-2; no definite D call. V dropped 0 bases and J dropped 8 bases, with 10 bases sitting between them. The length of the CDR3 is 13 residues. Germline V lookup: CDR1 MNHEY, CDR2 SVGAGI. CDR3 sequence (DNA): TGTGCCAGCAGTTACTCAACCTGGAGGGGCTACACCTTC. Protein sequence: CASSYSTWRGYTF.

The chain is built from TRBV3-1 (or the pseudogene TRBV3-2) and TRBJ2-1; 10 nucleotides match TRBD2. V gave up 0 bases and J gave up 8 bases; unmatched junction bases: 7. CDR3 length equals 16 residues. CDR1 LGHDT and CDR2 YNNKEL come from the germline V gene (reference sequence). The CDR3, as DNA: TGTGCCAGCAGCCAAGAACAACTAGCGGGACGGGATGAGCAGTTCTTC. It translates to CASSQEQLAGRDEQFF.

The V call is TRBV6-5, the J call TRBJ1-3, with TRBD1 matching 11 bases. CDR3 length: 15 residues. V lost 5 bases, J lost 4 bases, and 4 bases stayed unmatched. Germline CDR1 MNHEY, CDR2 SVGAGI. The CDR3 sequence is CASSRGTGGGNTIYF. Written as DNA, the CDR3 is TGTGCCAGCAGTCGGGGGACAGGGGGAGGAAACACCATATATTTT.

The rearrangement links TRBV7-2 to TRBJ1-2, with a weak D call TRBD1 (5 bases). V lost 4 bases, J lost 7 bases, and 19 bases lay in between. This CDR3 is built from 15 residues. Germline V lookup: CDR1 SGHTA, CDR2 FQGNSA. In nucleotides, the CDR3 is TGTGCCAGCAGCTCCCCGGGGGGGGGTATGGGTGGCTACACCTTC. This gives the protein CASSSPGGGMGGYTF.

V and J are TRBV19 and TRBJ1-5; 8 bases match TRBD1. V was pared by 7 bases and J by 6 bases, with 14 bases of the junction left unmatched. The CDR3 has 16 residues. CDR1 and CDR2 from the germline V gene are LNHDA and SQIVND (reference sequence). The CDR3, as DNA: TGTGCCAGTAAGAAGGTGTTGACAGGGGCCGGTCAGCCCCAGCATTTT. It encodes CASKKVLTGAGQPQHF.

The rearrangement links TRBV30 to TRBJ1-1; D is unresolved. There are 12 residues in the CDR3. Germline-derived CDR1 and CDR2 are GTSNPN and SVGIG (reference sequence). Trimming shortened V by 5 bases and J by 6 bases, and 13 bases separated the two germline ends. CDR3 region: CAWVGRGSEAFF. CDR3 bases: TGTGCCTGGGTTGGCAGAGGCTCTGAAGCTTTCTTT.

This clone was observed a handful of times. The sample contains more than one DNA sequence encoding this CDR3. The CDR3 sequence: CASSPQGDTQYF. CDR3 in DNA: TGTGCCAGCAGCCCCCAGGGGGATACGCAGTATTTT. The chain recombines TRBV3-1 (or the pseudogene TRBV3-2) with TRBJ2-3, with TRBD1 as a possible D gene (6 bases). Germline CDR1 is LGHDT and CDR2 is YNNKEL (reference sequence). The CDR3 has 12 residues. Trimming cost V 4 bases and J 6 bases, with 8 bases left between them.

This rearrangement joins TRBV7-9 to TRBJ1-6; possible D gene TRBD1, 6 bases. The CDR3 sequence is 15 residues long. The V gene's germline CDR1 is SEHNR and CDR2 FQNEAQ (reference sequence). The ends were cut back, 8 bases at V and 6 bases at J, with 17 bases in the middle. The CDR3 spells CASLSRDNLNSPLHF. The CDR3 DNA is TGTGCCAGCCTTTCCCGGGACAACCTTAATTCACCCCTCCACTTT.

On this clone: Other nucleotide sequences from this sample produce the same CDR3. This chain links TRBV6-5 with TRBJ1-2, with D perhaps TRBD1 (5 bases). The CDR3 length is 14 residues. Germline CDR1 reads MNHEY; CDR2 reads SVGAGI. Trimming pared 7 bases from V and 3 bases from J, leaving 15 bases between. CDR3 sequence: CASTTREGDYGYTF. CDR3 bases: TGTGCCAGCACCACCAGGGAGGGAGACTATGGCTACACCTTC.

The rearrangement links TRBV7-2 to TRBJ2-5; 9 nucleotides align to TRBD2. V dropped 1 base and J dropped 3; count of bases not matched to a gene: 9. Germline loops: CDR1 SGHTA, CDR2 FQGNSA. CDR3 length: 17 amino acids. The CDR3 bases are TGTGCCAGCAGCTTAGTCCCGACTAGCGGTAACAAAGAGACCCAGTACTTC. Translating gives CASSLVPTSGNKETQYF.

This chain joins TRBV11-2 and TRBJ2-1, with 10 bases that match TRBD2. After removal of 1 base from V and 10 bases from J, the junction contained 13 bases not matched to a gene. Germline CDR1 reads SGHAT; CDR2 reads FQNNGV. This CDR3 contains 17 residues. As DNA, the CDR3 is TGTGCCAGCAGCTTAGTTGTAGCGGGAGGTCTCACCCGGGAGCAGTTCTTC. As protein: CASSLVVAGGLTREQFF.

The chain couples TRBV24-1 to TRBJ1-2; 8 nucleotides agree with TRBD1. The germline CDR1 and CDR2 sequences are KGHDR and SFDVKD. CDR3 length equals 14 residues. V gave up 7 bases and J gave up 2 bases; unmatched junction bases: 5. The CDR3 DNA reads as TGTGCCACCAGCCACGGACAGGGAAACTATGGCTACACCTTC. Its translation: CATSHGQGNYGYTF.

The genes are TRBV5-4 and TRBJ2-1; 9 bases map to TRBD1. V was clipped by 0 bases and J by 8 bases; unmatched bases: 9. The CDR3 totals 16 residues. CDR1 and CDR2 from the germline V gene are SGHNT and YYREEE (reference sequence). This CDR3 reads CASSLGGQGGSDEQFF. CDR3 DNA: TGTGCCAGCAGCTTGGGGGGACAGGGAGGAAGTGATGAGCAGTTCTTC.

V gene TRBV6-5 combines with J gene TRBJ1-2; weak D call: TRBD1 (5 bases). Between the trimmed V and J ends, which lost 4 bases and 6 bases, there was a span of 12 bases. Germline assignment: CDR1 MNHEY and CDR2 SVGAGI. This CDR3 spans 13 amino acids. CDR3 nucleotides: TGTGCCAGCAGTTCCTGGGGGGTAAATGGCTACACCTTC. This sequence encodes CASSSWGVNGYTF.

This clone has just one count. The rearrangement links TRBV28 to TRBJ2-7; 10 bases line up with TRBD2. Germline V gives CDR1 MDHEN, CDR2 SYDVKM. V shed 6 bases and J 5 bases; nucleotides not matched to a gene: 10. The CDR3 covers 15 residues. The CDR3 region is CASRSPASGSHEQYF. CDR3 in DNA: TGTGCCAGCAGAAGCCCGGCTAGCGGGAGCCACGAGCAGTACTTC.

This chain uses TRBV5-4 with TRBJ2-7; 11 bases are a match to TRBD2. The CDR3 has 16 amino acids. The germline V gene has CDR1 SGHNT and CDR2 YYREEE (reference sequence). Trimming took 0 bases from V and 4 from J; bases not matched to a gene: 6. The CDR3 protein is CASSLGGTSGVYEQYF. Written as DNA, the CDR3 is TGTGCCAGCAGCTTGGGTGGGACTAGCGGAGTTTACGAGCAGTACTTC.

The chain is built from TRBV5-4 and TRBJ2-4; 9 positions match TRBD2. This CDR3 spans 16 amino acids. Trimming at V came to 1 base and at J to 7 bases, leaving 9 bases not matched to a gene. From germline, CDR1 is SGHNT and CDR2 YYREEE (reference sequence). The CDR3 nucleotides read TGTGCCAGCAGCTTGCTTGGTAGCGGGAGCCGGAACATTCAGTACTTC. It encodes CASSLLGSGSRNIQYF.

The chain joins TRBV6-5 to TRBJ2-7, with TRBD1 identical over 9 bases. Germline values: CDR1 MNHEY, CDR2 SVGAGI. The V segment lost 6 bases and the J segment 3 bases; nucleotides outside the gene matches: 6. The CDR3 has 14 amino acids. The CDR3 loop is CASRSRTGDYEQYF. CDR3 nucleotides: TGTGCCAGCAGGTCCCGGACAGGGGACTACGAGCAGTACTTC.

The count of this clone is one. The chain has TRBV5-1 and TRBJ2-7, with 10 bases matching TRBD2. The length of the CDR3 is 15 residues. CDR1 and CDR2 from the germline V gene are SGHRS and YFSETQ. The V and J ends lost 2 bases and 2 bases, in that order; junction bases with no gene match: 4. In DNA, the CDR3 is TGCGCCAGCAGCTTCACTAGCGGGACTGCCTACGAGCAGTACTTC. Encoded protein: CASSFTSGTAYEQYF. Looking up the rest from reference TRBV5-1 and TRBJ2-7 gives the full variable domain: KAGVTQTPRYLIKTRGQQVTLSCSPISGHRSVSWYQQTPGQGLQFLFEYFSETQRNKGNFPGRFSGRQFSNSRSEMNVSTLELGDSALYLCASSFTSGTAYEQYFGPGTRLTVT.

The chain carries TRBV13 and TRBJ1-5; D uncertain. This CDR3 contains 16 residues. Germline V gene lookup returns CDR1 PRHDT and CDR2 FYEKMQ (reference sequence). The V end was cut by 0 bases, the J end by 7 bases, with 16 bases between. CDR3 amino acids: CASSLGPRRGGQPQHF. CDR3 bases: TGTGCCAGCAGCTTAGGTCCAAGGCGGGGTGGGCAGCCCCAGCATTTT.

The V and J genes are TRBV6-2 or TRBV6-3 and TRBJ1-6; no firm D call. This CDR3 has 14 amino acids. V dropped 6 bases and J dropped 8 bases, with 14 bases sitting between them. Per germline, CDR1 MNHEY and CDR2 SVGEGT. CDR3 coding DNA: TGTGCCAGCAGCCGGCCGGAGCGGGATTCACCCCTCCACTTT. This codes for CASSRPERDSPLHF.

The CDR3 is CASGQDRAGSYEQYF. The DNA for the CDR3 is TGTGCTAGTGGCCAGGACAGGGCCGGCTCCTACGAGCAGTACTTC. This chain links TRBV12-5 with TRBJ2-7; 8 nucleotides agree with TRBD1. This CDR3 spans 15 amino acids. V lost 6 bases and J lost 0; bases outside the gene matches: 7. Germline CDR1 is LGHNT and CDR2 is FRNRAP.

The V call is TRBV5-1, the J call TRBJ1-2; D is perhaps TRBD1 (5 bases). The V end was cut by 0 bases, the J end by 8 bases, with 14 bases between. The V gene's germline CDR1 is SGHRS and CDR2 YFSETQ. This CDR3 has 14 residues. CDR3 protein: CASSLAGQSEGYTF. In DNA, the CDR3 is TGCGCCAGCAGCTTGGCCGGACAATCTGAAGGCTACACCTTC.

This clone has a single count. This chain uses TRBV15 with TRBJ1-2; 9 nucleotides agree with TRBD1. This CDR3 is built from 16 residues. The germline V gene has CDR1 LNHNV and CDR2 YYDKDF (reference sequence). The V segment lost 0 bases and the J segment 6 bases; nucleotides outside the gene matches: 8. The CDR3 DNA reads as TGTGCCACCAGCAGAGATCTGGGACAGGGAGGCGATGGCTACACCTTC. This codes for CATSRDLGQGGDGYTF.

This chain uses TRBV7-9 with TRBJ2-1, with TRBD2 as a possible D gene (6 bases). The V gene lost 0 bases and the J gene lost 4 bases, with 19 bases spanning the gap. CDR3 size: 18 residues. Germline V CDR1 and CDR2: SEHNR, FQNEAQ (reference sequence). The CDR3: CASSLARDRKRAYNEQFF. The CDR3 bases are TGTGCCAGCAGCTTAGCGCGGGACCGGAAGCGGGCTTACAATGAGCAGTTCTTC.

The V gene is TRBV3-1 (or the pseudogene TRBV3-2), the J gene TRBJ2-3, with 10 bases fitting TRBD2. Germline V lookup: CDR1 LGHDT, CDR2 YNNKEL (reference sequence). The CDR3 consists of 16 residues. V was clipped by 1 base and J by 3 bases; unmatched bases: 4. This CDR3 reads CASSQVSSGGTDTQYF. DNA of the CDR3: TGTGCCAGCAGCCAAGTTTCTAGCGGGGGTACAGATACGCAGTATTTT.